The sample holds a few counts of the clone carrying this T cell receptor beta chain. The record originates from a study of blood T cell repertoires in COVID-19. Study context: The origin of the acute and convalescent COVID-19 samples was the United States, Italy and Spain.

In germline, CDR1 is WNHNN, CDR2 SYGVQD (reference sequence). This CDR3 is built from 13 residues. V shed 6 bases and J shed 7 bases, with 12 bases lying between them. In the original processing: Reference gene primer amplification gave nucleated cell count estimates. Profiling relied on immunoSEQ multiplex PCR, and the TCRdb table lists in-frame clones only, not all of them. From that table come the V and J calls and clone size; the DNA was used to work out D and trimming. The sample contains around 240,000 clones, approximately 82% of which appear only once. The chain joins TRBV10-1 to TRBJ1-4; a weak D match, TRBD1 (6 bases). The TCR sequence derives from a woman aged 40 to 50 who had recovered from COVID-19. Sequencing was done on a sample of peripheral blood. The CDR3 here is CASSPGQGEKLFF. Here the CDR3 DNA reads TGCGCCAGCAGCCCGGGACAAGGTGAAAAACTGTTTTTT.